These T cell receptor beta chains were read from a single sample in a study of OX40 agonist ivuxolimab in advanced cancers. Only in-frame clones appear in the TCRdb table, and some are missing; sequencing was by immunoSEQ multiplex PCR. This sample carries over 14,000 clones, more than 80% of them seen once, and the ten largest clones take around 25%. The starting material was CD4+ or CD8+ T cells sorted from blood, obtained in a trial of the OX40 agonist ivuxolimab. These receptors originate from an adult with an advanced solid tumor such as melanoma, head and neck, liver or kidney cancer. CDR3s include the opening cysteine and the closing phenylalanine or tryptophan. A D gene is named only where the DNA matches it firmly. Clone size is shown for a subset of rows, as once, few, many or a class of expanded clone.

v_call	d_call	j_call	clone_size	cdr3_nt	cdr3_aa
TRBV4-1	.	TRBJ1-1	.	TGCGCCAGCAGCCAAGAGGGACCTCGACACACTGAAGCTTTCTTT	CASSQEGPRHTEAFF
TRBV2	TRBD2	TRBJ2-1	.	TGTGCCAGCAGTGGAATAGTACTAGCGGGAGGGCATGAGCAGTTCTTC	CASSGIVLAGGHEQFF
TRBV19	TRBD1	TRBJ2-5	.	TGTGCCAGTAGTATCTCAGGGGGCGAATTTGAGACCCAGTACTTC	CASSISGGEFETQYF
TRBV15	.	TRBJ1-5	.	TGTGCCACAAAAGGAGTTGGGGTAAGCAATCAGCCCCAGCATTTT	CATKGVGVSNQPQHF
TRBV7-9	.	TRBJ1-1	.	TGTGCCAGCAGCTTAGATGGGCTGATGAACACTGAAGCTTTCTTT	CASSLDGLMNTEAFF
TRBV6-5	.	TRBJ2-7	.	TGTGCCAGCAGTTACTCGGGGGACGTATCCTACGAGCAGTACTTC	CASSYSGDVSYEQYF
TRBV7-2	TRBD2	TRBJ2-5	.	TGTGCCAGCGATAGCGGGAAGTACCAAGAGACCCAGTACTTC	CASDSGKYQETQYF
TRBV23-1	TRBD1	TRBJ1-3	.	TGCGCCAGCAGAGGGGACAGCTTCTCTGGAAACACCATATATTTT	CASRGDSFSGNTIYF
TRBV7-8	.	TRBJ2-3	.	TGTGCCAGCAGCCCTACTGGCACAGATACGCAGTATTTT	CASSPTGTDTQYF
TRBV6-1	.	TRBJ2-7	once	TGTGCCAGCAGGCTGTCCCCGGGTTCCTACGAGCAGTACTTC	CASRLSPGSYEQYF
TRBV7-9	TRBD2	TRBJ2-3	.	TGTGCCAGCAGCTTAGTCAGGTTAGAGACTAGCTTTGTCACAGATACGCAGTATTTT	CASSLVRLETSFVTDTQYF